What follows are 6 T cell receptor beta chains derived from one specimen sequenced in a study of beta chain features in type 1 diabetes. Expressed TCRB transcripts were sequenced because the isolated RNA had all been reverse transcribed beforehand. Generated by immunoSEQ multiplex PCR, the TCRdb table keeps only in-frame clones and is missing some. The table includes more than 350,000 clones, 10% to 12% detected once. The material sequenced was naive CD4+ T cells from blood. The receptor source for this set is a woman under 30 in good health.

The V and J genes are TRBV5-4 and TRBJ2-3; D is unresolved. Trimming left V 5 bases short and J 8 bases short, with 15 bases between. CDR1 is SGHNT and CDR2 is YYREEE in the germline V gene (reference sequence). The CDR3 has 13 amino acids. CDR3 sequence: CASSFGQSGTQYF. The DNA of the CDR3 is TGTGCCAGCAGTTTTGGCCAGTCGGGTACGCAGTATTTT. The full variable domain, with the rest looked up from reference TRBV5-4 and TRBJ2-3, is ETGVTQSPTHLIKTRGQQVTLRCSSQSGHNTVSWYQQALGQGPQFIFQYYREEENGRGNFPPRFSGLQFPNYSSELNVNALELDDSALYLCASSFGQSGTQYFGPGTRLTVL.

This clone was counted between two and nine times. The chain carries TRBV18 and TRBJ2-7; maybe TRBD1 (6 bases). The germline gives CDR1 KGHSH, CDR2 LQKENI. The CDR3 runs 14 residues. V was pared by 3 bases and J by 6 bases, with 15 bases between. CDR3 sequence: CASSPSSGVREQYV. CDR3 bases: TGTGCCAGCTCACCGTCGTCAGGGGTTCGCGAGCAGTACGTC.

This clone was detected a few times. The chain carries TRBV7-9 and TRBJ1-1; D perhaps matches TRBD1 (6 bases). Trimming pared 2 bases from V and 6 bases from J, leaving 10 bases between. Per germline, CDR1 SEHNR and CDR2 FQNEAQ (reference sequence). This CDR3 contains 13 residues. The CDR3, as DNA: TGTGCCAGCAGCTTACGGACAGATTCTGAAGCTTTCTTT. It translates to CASSLRTDSEAFF. Using reference TRBV7-9 and TRBJ1-1 for the parts outside the CDR3, the full variable domain is DTGVSQNPRHKITKRGQNVTFRCDPISEHNRLYWYRQTLGQGPEFLTYFQNEAQLEKSRLLSDRFSAERPKGSFSTLEIQRTEQGDSAMYLCASSLRTDSEAFFGQGTRLTVV.

The chain joins TRBV20-1 to TRBJ2-7; D ambiguous. Trimming shortened V by 8 bases and J by 0 bases, and 8 bases separated the two germline ends. Germline CDR1 DFQATT, CDR2 SNEGSKA (reference sequence). The CDR3 spans 11 residues. CDR3: CSCGFSYEQYF. CDR3 bases: TGCAGTTGTGGGTTCTCCTACGAGCAGTACTTC.

This clone was counted only a few times. J is TRBJ1-2 and V is TRBV5-1; TRBD1 agrees at 8 bases. V lost 4 bases and J lost 8; bases outside the gene matches: 7. Germline V gives CDR1 SGHRS, CDR2 YFSETQ. The CDR3 covers 13 residues. CDR3 bases: TGCGCCAGCAGCCCGGACAGGGAGGAGGGCTACACCTTC. It yields the protein CASSPDREEGYTF. Full variable domain (outside the CDR3, taken from reference TRBV5-1 and TRBJ1-2): KAGVTQTPRYLIKTRGQQVTLSCSPISGHRSVSWYQQTPGQGLQFLFEYFSETQRNKGNFPGRFSGRQFSNSRSEMNVSTLELGDSALYLCASSPDREEGYTFGSGTRLTVV.

The rearrangement links TRBV4-2 to TRBJ1-1; no reliable D call. Trimming cost V 4 bases and J 3 bases, with 15 bases left between them. Germline loops: CDR1 LGHNA, CDR2 YNFKEQ. CDR3 length: 15 amino acids. The CDR3 nucleotides are TGTGCCAGCAGCCCCCCGGGCTCAGTCGACACTGAAGCTTTCTTT. Encoded protein: CASSPPGSVDTEAFF.